What follows are 11 T cell receptor beta chains derived from one specimen sequenced in a study of identical twins. TCRdb re-derived calls from the 5' RACE reads in MiXCR, one entry per CDR3 protein. The sample comprises about 570,000 distinct CDR3 sequences, over 8.5% of which are singletons, and 2.5% to 3.5% rests with the top ten. Another study also made use of these data, one on yellow fever vaccine responses in identical twins.

Sequences were obtained from PBMCs. These receptors all stem from a woman aged 18-29 years in good health.

This sequence joins TRBV28 and TRBJ2-5; 7 bases agree with TRBD2. The trim removed 5 bases at V and 2 bases at J, leaving 8 bases unmatched. This CDR3 contains 15 residues. Per germline, CDR1 MDHEN and CDR2 SYDVKM. CDR3 DNA sequence: TGTGCCAGCAGTGGATCTCTAGCGGTTCAAGAGACCCAGTACTTC. This encodes CASSGSLAVQETQYF.

This clonotype was seen at least ten times. The chain uses TRBV9 and TRBJ2-5; D is perhaps TRBD1 (5 bases). V was pared by 0 bases and J by 5 bases, with 11 bases between. The CDR3 has 14 residues. Germline V gene sequence: CDR1 SGDLS, CDR2 YYNGEE. In nucleotides, the CDR3 is TGTGCCAGCAGCGTAGAAGGGGTGGGGGAGACCCAGTACTTC. Translation: CASSVEGVGETQYF.

This chain uses TRBV7-6 with TRBJ2-7, with TRBD2 matching over 9 bases. Germline CDR1 SGHVS, CDR2 FNYEAQ. The V segment lost 5 bases and the J segment 3 bases; nucleotides outside the gene matches: 5. There are 14 residues in the CDR3. This CDR3 is CASSEGTSHYEQYF. CDR3 coding DNA: TGTGCCAGCAGCGAAGGGACTAGCCACTACGAGCAGTACTTC.

This clonotype has more than one count but fewer than ten. The genes are TRBV4-3 and TRBJ2-6; tentatively, D is TRBD2 (5 bases). The CDR3 loop spans 17 amino acids. Trimming took off 0 bases at V and 4 bases at J, with 13 bases between the two ends. Per the germline V gene, CDR1 is LGHNA and CDR2 is YSLEER. Written as DNA, the CDR3 is TGCGCCAGCAGCCAAGAAGGTGGAGGCTCCGGGGCCAACGTCCTGACTTTC. It translates to CASSQEGGGSGANVLTF.

This clonotype was found many times. The chain carries TRBV24-1 and TRBJ2-2; the D is unclear. Germline CDR1 and CDR2: KGHDR and SFDVKD. This CDR3 is 13 amino acids long. Trimming removed 4 bases from V and 2 bases from J, with 4 bases in between. The chain's CDR3 is CATSEGNTGELFF. The CDR3 DNA reads as TGTGCCACCAGTGAGGGTAACACCGGGGAGCTGTTTTTT.

In its sample, this clonotype was seen many times. This chain uses TRBV11-2 with TRBJ2-5, with D tentatively TRBD1 (6 bases). The germline V gene has CDR1 SGHAT and CDR2 FQNNGV. The CDR3 runs 15 residues. V was shortened by 1 base and J by 4 bases, with 13 bases between the two germline ends. In DNA form, the CDR3 reads TGTGCCAGCAGCTTAGGGGCAGGGGCGGCAGAGACCCAGTACTTC. It yields the protein CASSLGAGAAETQYF.

This clonotype was observed a few times. The chain employs TRBV4-3 and TRBJ2-1; 7 bases are a match to TRBD2. The CDR3 loop spans 17 amino acids. CDR1 and CDR2 (germline): LGHNA, YSLEER. Trimming at V came to 0 bases and at J to 0 bases, leaving 5 bases not matched to a gene. The CDR3 spells CASSQEASGYSYNEQFF. CDR3 DNA sequence: TGCGCCAGCAGCCAAGAGGCTAGCGGATACTCCTACAATGAGCAGTTCTTC.

This clonotype was recorded only once. CDR3 in DNA: TGCGCCAGCAGCTTTCGACAGGGGTATTTGTACGAGCAGTACTTC. Its translation is CASSFRQGYLYEQYF. The J gene is TRBJ2-7, the V gene TRBV4-1; 8 bases agree with TRBD1. The J segment lost 4 bases and the V segment lost 5 bases, leaving 10 bases of the junction unmatched. Germline CDR1 MGHRA, CDR2 YSYEKL. There are 15 residues in the CDR3.

Many counts were recorded for this clonotype. This sequence joins TRBV20-1 and TRBJ2-3; 8 bases line up with TRBD2. V lost 2 bases to trimming and J lost 2 bases; unmatched junction nucleotides: 12. The length of the CDR3 is 17 residues. Germline values: CDR1 DFQATT, CDR2 SNEGSKA (reference sequence). CDR3 residues: CSARIGIAGSSTDTQYF. CDR3 sequence (DNA): TGCAGTGCTAGAATCGGGATAGCGGGGTCATCCACAGATACGCAGTATTTT.

The chain links TRBV20-1 to TRBJ2-7, with D perhaps assigned TRBD1 or TRBD2 (5 bases each). The CDR3 covers 18 residues. Looked up from germline, CDR1 is DFQATT and CDR2 is SNEGSKA (reference sequence). Trimming shortened V by 6 bases and J by 0 bases, and 27 bases separated the two germline ends. In nucleotides, the CDR3 is TGCAGTGCACCCCCCCGGGACGGCCACCCAAGGAGCTCCTACGAGCAGTACTTC. Its translation is CSAPPRDGHPRSSYEQYF.

The J gene is TRBJ1-3, the V gene TRBV29-1, with D hard to call. This CDR3 comprises 13 residues. The V end lost 4 bases, the J end lost 0 bases, and 7 bases lay between the germline ends. CDR1 is SQVTM and CDR2 is ANQGSEA in the germline V gene. CDR3 DNA: TGCAGCGTTGGAGTAGTCTCTGGAAACACCATATATTTT. This encodes CSVGVVSGNTIYF.